This TCR beta chain was documented in a study of T cells in Graves' hyperthyroidism and ophthalmopathy. Study-wide context: Any treatment followed the collection of peripheral blood at initial diagnosis.

This clonotype has a count of ten or more. Its antigen remains unidentified. Study findings and constraints: Most thyroid-expanded clonotypes above 0.001 were also found in blood.

The CDR3 regions of TCR beta were amplified from RNA transcripts. An initial round of RT-PCR targeting the TCR CDR3 relied on the HTBI primer set. One entry per CDR3 protein, called by TCRdb with MiXCR from the multiplex PCR reads. In the table there are approximately 610,000 distinct CDR3 sequences, about 15% of which are singletons. CDR1 MDHEN and CDR2 SYDVKM come from the germline V gene. V lost 4 bases to trimming and J lost 1 base; unmatched junction nucleotides: 8. This CDR3 comprises 16 residues. Pregnant or lactating patients were excluded, as were those with uncontrolled infection or other autoimmune disease. On the basis of clinical symptoms, serum thyroxine and TRAb, thyroid ultrasound and orbital computed tomography, diagnoses were made.

This receptor was identified in a woman aged 40 to 50 with Graves' ophthalmopathy. The sample comprised blood. The chain has TRBV28 and TRBJ2-7, with TRBD1 identical over 9 bases. The CDR3 DNA follows: TGTGCCAGCAGTTCCTCAGGGACAGGGAAGTCCTACGAGCAGTACTTC. It is translated as CASSSSGTGKSYEQYF.